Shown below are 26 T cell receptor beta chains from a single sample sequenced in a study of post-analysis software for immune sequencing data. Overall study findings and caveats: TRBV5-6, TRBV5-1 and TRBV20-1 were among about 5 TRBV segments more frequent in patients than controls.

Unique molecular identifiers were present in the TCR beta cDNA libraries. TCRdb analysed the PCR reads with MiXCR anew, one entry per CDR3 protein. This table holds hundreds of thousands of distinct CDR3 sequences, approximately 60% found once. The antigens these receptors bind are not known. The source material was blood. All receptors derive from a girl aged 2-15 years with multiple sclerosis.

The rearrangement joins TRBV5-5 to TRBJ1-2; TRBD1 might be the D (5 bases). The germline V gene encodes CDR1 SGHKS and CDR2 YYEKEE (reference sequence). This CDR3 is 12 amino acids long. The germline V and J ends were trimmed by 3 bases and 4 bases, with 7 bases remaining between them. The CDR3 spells CASSWDGYGYTF. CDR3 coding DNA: TGTGCCAGCAGCTGGGACGGCTATGGCTACACCTTC.

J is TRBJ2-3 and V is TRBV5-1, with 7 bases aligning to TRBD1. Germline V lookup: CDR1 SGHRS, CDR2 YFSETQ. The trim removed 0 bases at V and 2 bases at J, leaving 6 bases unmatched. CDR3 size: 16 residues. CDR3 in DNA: TGCGCCAGCAGCTTGGACATGACAGGGTCCACAGATACGCAGTATTTT. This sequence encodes CASSLDMTGSTDTQYF.

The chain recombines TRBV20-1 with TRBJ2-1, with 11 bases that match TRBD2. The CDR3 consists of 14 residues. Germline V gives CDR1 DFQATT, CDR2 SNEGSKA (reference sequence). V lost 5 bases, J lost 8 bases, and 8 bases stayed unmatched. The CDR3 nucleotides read TGCAGTGCTCCAACTAGCGGGAGAACGGATGAGCAGTTCTTC. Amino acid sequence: CSAPTSGRTDEQFF.

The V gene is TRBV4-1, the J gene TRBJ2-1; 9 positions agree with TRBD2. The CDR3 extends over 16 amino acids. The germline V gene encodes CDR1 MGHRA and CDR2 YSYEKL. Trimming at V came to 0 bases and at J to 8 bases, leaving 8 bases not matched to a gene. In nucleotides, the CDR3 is TGCGCCAGCAGCCAAGAAGGGAGCGGGAGGATCCATGAGCAGTTCTTC. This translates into CASSQEGSGRIHEQFF.

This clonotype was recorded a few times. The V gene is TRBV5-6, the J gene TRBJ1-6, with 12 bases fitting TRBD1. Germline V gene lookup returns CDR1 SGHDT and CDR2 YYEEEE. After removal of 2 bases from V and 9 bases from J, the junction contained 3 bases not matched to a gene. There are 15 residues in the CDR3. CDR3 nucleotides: TGTGCCAGCAGCTTCCGGGACAGGGGGCCTTCACCCCTCCACTTT. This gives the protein CASSFRDRGPSPLHF.

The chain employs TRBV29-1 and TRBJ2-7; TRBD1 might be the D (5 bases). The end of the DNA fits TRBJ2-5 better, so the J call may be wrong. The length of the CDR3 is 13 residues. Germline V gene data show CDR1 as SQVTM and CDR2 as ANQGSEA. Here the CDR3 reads CSVESSGYETQYF. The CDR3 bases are TGCAGCGTTGAATCGTCAGGGTACGAGACCCAGTACTTC.

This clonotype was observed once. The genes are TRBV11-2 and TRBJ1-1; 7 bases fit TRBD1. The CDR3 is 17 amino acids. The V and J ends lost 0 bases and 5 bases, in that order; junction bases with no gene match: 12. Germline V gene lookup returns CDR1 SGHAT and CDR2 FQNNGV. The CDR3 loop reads CASSLDSFGDRDTEAFF. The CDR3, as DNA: TGTGCCAGCAGCTTAGATTCCTTTGGAGACAGGGATACTGAAGCTTTCTTT.

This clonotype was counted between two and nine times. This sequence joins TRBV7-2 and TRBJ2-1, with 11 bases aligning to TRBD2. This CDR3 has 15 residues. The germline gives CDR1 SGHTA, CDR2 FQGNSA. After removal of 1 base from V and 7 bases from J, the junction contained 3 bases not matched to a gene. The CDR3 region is CASSLVTSGGNEQFF. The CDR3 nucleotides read TGTGCCAGCAGCTTAGTTACTAGCGGGGGAAATGAGCAGTTCTTC.

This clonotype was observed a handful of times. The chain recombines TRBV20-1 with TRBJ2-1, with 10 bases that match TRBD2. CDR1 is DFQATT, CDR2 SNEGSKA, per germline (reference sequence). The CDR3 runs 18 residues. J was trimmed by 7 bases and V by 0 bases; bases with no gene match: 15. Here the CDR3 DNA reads TGCAGTGCTAGAGACTCCGAACCTAGCGGGAGATGGGAGAATGAGCAGTTCTTC. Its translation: CSARDSEPSGRWENEQFF.

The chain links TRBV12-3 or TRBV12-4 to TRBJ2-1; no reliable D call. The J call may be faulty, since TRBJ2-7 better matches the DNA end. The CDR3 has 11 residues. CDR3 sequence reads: CASSLNNEQYF. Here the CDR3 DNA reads TGTGCCAGCAGTTTGAACAATGAGCAGTACTTC.

CDR3 coding DNA: TGCAGCACGGCCGAGGGGAGTGGTGGCTACACCTTC. It translates to CSTAEGSGGYTF. The chain employs TRBV29-1 and TRBJ1-2; possibly TRBD1 for D (5 bases). The CDR3 length is 12 residues. The germline V gene encodes CDR1 SQVTM and CDR2 ANQGSEA. The V end lost 8 bases, the J end lost 7 bases, and 17 bases lay between the germline ends.

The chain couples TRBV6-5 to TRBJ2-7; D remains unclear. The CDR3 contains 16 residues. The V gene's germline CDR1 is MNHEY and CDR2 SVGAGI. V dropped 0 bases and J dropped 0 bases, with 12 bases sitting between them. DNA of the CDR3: TGTGCCAGCAGTTACTCGGGCAGGAAAAACTCCTACGAGCAGTACTTC. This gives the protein CASSYSGRKNSYEQYF.

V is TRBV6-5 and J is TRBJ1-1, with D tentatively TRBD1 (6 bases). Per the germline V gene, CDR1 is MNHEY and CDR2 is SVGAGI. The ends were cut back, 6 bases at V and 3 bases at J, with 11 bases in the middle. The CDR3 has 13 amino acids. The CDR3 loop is CASRAEGDTEAFF. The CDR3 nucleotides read TGTGCCAGCAGGGCAGAGGGGGACACTGAAGCTTTCTTT.

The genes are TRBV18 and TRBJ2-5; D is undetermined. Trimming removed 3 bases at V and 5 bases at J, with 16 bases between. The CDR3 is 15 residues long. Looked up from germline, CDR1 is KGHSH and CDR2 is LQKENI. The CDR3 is CASSPVQVDRETQYF. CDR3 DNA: TGTGCCAGCTCACCGGTCCAGGTCGATAGGGAGACCCAGTACTTC.

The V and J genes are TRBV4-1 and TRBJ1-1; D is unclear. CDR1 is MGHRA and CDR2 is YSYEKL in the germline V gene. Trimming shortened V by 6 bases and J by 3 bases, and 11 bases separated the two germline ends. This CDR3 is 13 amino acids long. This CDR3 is CASREDSDTEAFF. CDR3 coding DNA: TGCGCCAGCAGGGAGGATTCGGACACTGAAGCTTTCTTT.

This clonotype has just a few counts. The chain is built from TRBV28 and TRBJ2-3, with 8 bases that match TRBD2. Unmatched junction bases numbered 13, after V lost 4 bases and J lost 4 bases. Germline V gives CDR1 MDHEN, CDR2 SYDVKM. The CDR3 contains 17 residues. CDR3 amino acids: CASSSGTRELVADTQYF. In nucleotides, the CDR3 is TGTGCCAGCAGTTCTGGGACTAGGGAGTTGGTGGCAGATACGCAGTATTTT.

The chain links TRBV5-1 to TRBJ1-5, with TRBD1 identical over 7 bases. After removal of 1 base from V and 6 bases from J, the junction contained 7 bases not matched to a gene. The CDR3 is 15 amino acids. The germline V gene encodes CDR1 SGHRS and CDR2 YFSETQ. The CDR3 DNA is TGCGCCAGCAGCTTGTTTGGACAGGAGAGTCAGCCCCAGCATTTT. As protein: CASSLFGQESQPQHF. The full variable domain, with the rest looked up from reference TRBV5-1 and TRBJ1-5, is KAGVTQTPRYLIKTRGQQVTLSCSPISGHRSVSWYQQTPGQGLQFLFEYFSETQRNKGNFPGRFSGRQFSNSRSEMNVSTLELGDSALYLCASSLFGQESQPQHFGDGTRLSIL.

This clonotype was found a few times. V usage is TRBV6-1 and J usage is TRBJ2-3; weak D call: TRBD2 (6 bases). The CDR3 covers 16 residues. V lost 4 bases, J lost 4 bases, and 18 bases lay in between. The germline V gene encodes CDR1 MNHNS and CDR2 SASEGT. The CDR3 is CASSARLDAKPDTQYF. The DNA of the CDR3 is TGTGCCAGCAGTGCCCGACTAGACGCAAAACCAGATACGCAGTATTTT.

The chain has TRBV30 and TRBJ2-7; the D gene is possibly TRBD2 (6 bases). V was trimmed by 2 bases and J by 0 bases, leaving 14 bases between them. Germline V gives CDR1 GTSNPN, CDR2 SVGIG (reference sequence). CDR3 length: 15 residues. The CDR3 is CAWSPSRGFSYEQYF. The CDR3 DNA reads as TGTGCCTGGAGTCCATCGCGGGGCTTCTCCTACGAGCAGTACTTC. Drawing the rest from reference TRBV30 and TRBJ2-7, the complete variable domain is SQTIHQWPATLVQPVGSPLSLECTVEGTSNPNLYWYRQAAGRGLQLLFYSVGIGQISSEVPQNLSASRPQDRQFILSSKKLLLSDSGFYLCAWSPSRGFSYEQYFGPGTRLTVT.

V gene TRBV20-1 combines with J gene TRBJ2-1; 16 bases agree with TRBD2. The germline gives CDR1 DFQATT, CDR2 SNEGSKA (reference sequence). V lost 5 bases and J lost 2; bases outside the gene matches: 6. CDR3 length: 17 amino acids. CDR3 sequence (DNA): TGCAGTGCTCAGGGGACTAGCGGGAGGGCCGCCTACAATGAGCAGTTCTTC. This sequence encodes CSAQGTSGRAAYNEQFF.

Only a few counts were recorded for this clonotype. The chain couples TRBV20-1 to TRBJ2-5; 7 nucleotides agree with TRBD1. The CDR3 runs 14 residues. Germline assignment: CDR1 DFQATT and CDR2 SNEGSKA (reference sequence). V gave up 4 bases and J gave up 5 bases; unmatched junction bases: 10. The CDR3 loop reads CSAMTGLRAETQYF. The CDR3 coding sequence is TGCAGTGCTATGACAGGGCTCCGGGCGGAGACCCAGTACTTC.

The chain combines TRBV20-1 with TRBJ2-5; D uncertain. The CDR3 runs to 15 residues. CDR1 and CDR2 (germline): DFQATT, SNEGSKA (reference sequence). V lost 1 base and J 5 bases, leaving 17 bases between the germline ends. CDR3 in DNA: TGCAGTGCTAGAGTCCTATCGATAGCTGGGGAGACCCAGTACTTC. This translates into CSARVLSIAGETQYF.

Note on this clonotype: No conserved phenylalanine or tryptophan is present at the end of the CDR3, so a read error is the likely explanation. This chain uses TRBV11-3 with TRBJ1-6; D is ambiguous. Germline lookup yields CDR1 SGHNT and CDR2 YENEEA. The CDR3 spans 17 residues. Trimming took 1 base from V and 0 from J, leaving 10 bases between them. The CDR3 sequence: CASSLVGESSYNSPLHV. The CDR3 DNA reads TGTGCCAGCAGCTTAGTTGGGGAGAGCTCCTATAATTCACCCCTCCACGTT.

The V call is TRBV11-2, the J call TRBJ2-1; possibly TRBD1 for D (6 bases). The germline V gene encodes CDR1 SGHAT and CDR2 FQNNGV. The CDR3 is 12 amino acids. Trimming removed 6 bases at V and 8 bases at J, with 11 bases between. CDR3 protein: CASRDRTDEQFF. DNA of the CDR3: TGTGCCAGCAGAGACAGGACGGATGAGCAGTTCTTC.

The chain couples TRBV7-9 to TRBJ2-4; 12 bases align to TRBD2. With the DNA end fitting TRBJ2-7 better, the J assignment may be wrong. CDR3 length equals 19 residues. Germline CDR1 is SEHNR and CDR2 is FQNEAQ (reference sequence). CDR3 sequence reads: CASSLYPSGRAANSYEQYF. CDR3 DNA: TGTGCCAGCAGCTTATATCCTAGCGGGAGGGCCGCGAACTCCTACGAGCAGTACTTC.

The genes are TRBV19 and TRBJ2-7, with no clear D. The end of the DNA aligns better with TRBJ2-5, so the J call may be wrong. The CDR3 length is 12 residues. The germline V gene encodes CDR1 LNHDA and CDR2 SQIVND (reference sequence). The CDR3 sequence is CASSIGLETQYF. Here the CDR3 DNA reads TGTGCCAGTAGTATAGGCTTGGAGACCCAGTACTTC.